These 29 T cell receptor beta chains share one sample of origin, sequenced in a study of identical twins. TCRdb processed the 5' RACE reads anew with MiXCR; each CDR3 protein has one entry. The sample has around 370,000 distinct CDR3 sequences; roughly 10% are singletons. Sequenced material: naive T cells sorted from blood. The receptors originated from a woman in her forties or fifties in good health.

The chain couples TRBV6-6 to TRBJ2-5; no definite D call. Trimming took 0 bases from V and 5 from J, leaving 7 bases between them. This CDR3 is 13 amino acids long. Germline values: CDR1 MNHNY, CDR2 SVGAGI (reference sequence). The CDR3 reads CASSYSTQETQYF. The CDR3 DNA sequence: TGTGCCAGCAGTTACTCGACGCAGGAGACCCAGTACTTC.

The chain has TRBV20-1 and TRBJ1-2; D is perhaps TRBD1 (5 bases). Germline V lookup: CDR1 DFQATT, CDR2 SNEGSKA (reference sequence). The CDR3 is 12 amino acids. V lost 2 bases and J 4 bases, leaving 8 bases between the germline ends. The CDR3: CSARSQGYGYTF. In DNA, the CDR3 is TGCAGTGCTAGAAGCCAGGGCTATGGCTACACCTTC.

This clonotype was detected a few times. The CDR3 loop reads CASSFGPGQDILSYGYTF. CDR3 nucleotides: TGTGCCAGCAGTTTTGGGCCGGGACAGGACATCTTGTCCTATGGCTACACCTTC. This chain uses TRBV12-3 or TRBV12-4 with TRBJ1-2; TRBD1 aligns across 8 bases. The CDR3 has 18 amino acids. J was trimmed by 4 bases and V by 3 bases; bases with no gene match: 16.

V and J are TRBV29-1 and TRBJ2-5; 8 bases match TRBD2. The CDR3 consists of 15 residues. Germline-derived CDR1 and CDR2 are SQVTM and ANQGSEA. J gave up 2 bases and V 3 bases, and 8 bases lay outside the gene matches. CDR3 bases: TGCAGCGTTGATAGGAGCGGCGGGGGGCAAGAGACCCAGTACTTC. Translated: CSVDRSGGGQETQYF.

DNA for the CDR3: TGTGCCATAACTAGCGGGACGGACAATGAGCAGTTCTTC. It is translated as CAITSGTDNEQFF. The rearrangement uses TRBV10-3 and TRBJ2-1, with 10 bases lining up with TRBD2. The CDR3 has 13 amino acids. After removal of 9 bases from V and 5 bases from J, the junction contained 4 bases not matched to a gene. Germline assignment: CDR1 ENHRY and CDR2 SYGVKD.

This clonotype was counted between two and nine times. The chain links TRBV12-3 or TRBV12-4 to TRBJ2-7; no reliable D call. With 3 bases removed from V and 3 bases from J, the gap between germline ends came to 9 bases. CDR3 length: 13 residues. CDR3 loop: CASSLDTFYEQYF. In nucleotides, the CDR3 is TGTGCCAGCAGTTTGGATACCTTCTACGAGCAGTACTTC.

This clonotype was recorded many times. The CDR3 DNA sequence: TGTGCCAGCAGCCGGTCTAGCGGGAGCCCCCAAGAGACCCAGTACTTC. Protein: CASSRSSGSPQETQYF. The V and J genes are TRBV4-2 and TRBJ2-5; 10 bases are shared with TRBD2. Germline V lookup: CDR1 LGHNA, CDR2 YNFKEQ. Unmatched junction bases numbered 6, after V lost 4 bases and J lost 1 base. This CDR3 comprises 16 residues.

V is TRBV10-3 and J is TRBJ2-7; 7 bases line up with TRBD1. Trimming took 6 bases from V and 2 from J; bases not matched to a gene: 19. The CDR3 extends over 18 amino acids. Germline V gene data show CDR1 as ENHRY and CDR2 as SYGVKD. CDR3 loop: CAISAGTELSMYPYEQYV. The CDR3 DNA sequence: TGTGCCATCAGCGCCGGGACAGAATTATCCATGTACCCCTACGAGCAGTACGTC.

The chain employs TRBV11-2 and TRBJ2-3, with 7 bases aligning to TRBD2. This CDR3 spans 14 amino acids. The junction had 6 bases not matched to a gene; V was cut back by 5 bases and J by 4 bases. The germline V gene has CDR1 SGHAT and CDR2 FQNNGV. CDR3: CASSPGLRSDTQYF. The CDR3 nucleotides are TGTGCCAGCAGCCCGGGACTACGGTCAGATACGCAGTATTTT.

This clonotype was detected only a few times. The chain uses TRBV9 and TRBJ2-3; no clear D. The CDR3 length is 15 residues. Germline loops: CDR1 SGDLS, CDR2 YYNGEE. Trimming pared 0 bases from V and 0 bases from J, leaving 8 bases between. The CDR3 sequence: CASSVDSWSTDTQYF. The CDR3 nucleotides read TGTGCCAGCAGCGTAGATAGCTGGAGCACAGATACGCAGTATTTT.

This clonotype was detected ten times or more. CDR3 loop: CAITEGLRQPQHF. CDR3 in DNA: TGTGCCATCACCGAGGGTTTAAGGCAGCCCCAGCATTTT. J is TRBJ1-5 and V is TRBV10-3, with unresolved D. Germline V gene data show CDR1 as ENHRY and CDR2 as SYGVKD. Trimming removed 7 bases from V and 7 bases from J, with 14 bases in between. This CDR3 comprises 13 residues.

The gene calls are TRBV12-3 or TRBV12-4 and TRBJ2-1, with 8 bases matching TRBD2. CDR3 length equals 14 residues. J was trimmed by 7 bases and V by 6 bases; bases with no gene match: 8. The CDR3 DNA is TGTGCCAGCAGCTTACTAGCGGCCCGGAATGAGCAGTTCTTC. It codes for CASSLLAARNEQFF.

This clonotype was counted a few times. V and J are TRBV27 and TRBJ2-1, with D perhaps TRBD1 (6 bases). The CDR3 length is 16 residues. Per germline, CDR1 MNHEY and CDR2 SMNVEV (reference sequence). V was shortened by 2 bases and J by 7 bases, with 18 bases between the two germline ends. The CDR3 is CASSLGSGAPRNEQFF. DNA of the CDR3: TGTGCCAGCAGTTTAGGATCAGGGGCCCCCCGTAATGAGCAGTTCTTC.

This chain connects TRBV4-1 to TRBJ2-2; the D is unclear. The V gene's germline CDR1 is MGHRA and CDR2 YSYEKL. Trimming removed 3 bases from V and 4 bases from J, with 12 bases in between. The CDR3 loop spans 15 amino acids. The CDR3 spells CASSQVGVLTGELFF. CDR3 nucleotide sequence: TGCGCCAGCAGCCAGGTCGGAGTGCTCACCGGGGAGCTGTTTTTT.

The chain uses TRBV29-1 and TRBJ2-5, with 7 bases matching TRBD2. This CDR3 contains 15 residues. CDR1 and CDR2 from the germline V gene are SQVTM and ANQGSEA. Trimming took 3 bases from V and 2 from J; bases not matched to a gene: 9. CDR3 sequence: CSVDLAGDPQETQYF. The CDR3 DNA sequence: TGCAGCGTTGATCTCGCGGGAGACCCTCAAGAGACCCAGTACTTC.

Comments on this clonotype: A read error is possible here, since a much larger clone lies one base away. The CDR3 loop reads CSANRAGGIYNDQFF. In DNA, the CDR3 is TGCAGTGCTAACCGAGCGGGAGGGATCTACAATGACCAGTTCTTC. This sequence joins TRBV20-1 and TRBJ2-1; 10 nucleotides agree with TRBD2. From germline, CDR1 is DFQATT and CDR2 SNEGSKA (reference sequence). This CDR3 is 15 amino acids long.

This clonotype was seen more than once but under ten times. V usage is TRBV5-1 and J usage is TRBJ1-2; TRBD1 is a possible D gene (5 bases). Trimming removed 4 bases at V and 5 bases at J, with 15 bases between. CDR3 length equals 14 residues. Germline assignment: CDR1 SGHRS and CDR2 YFSETQ. CDR3 amino acids: CASSPEGQGYGYTF. CDR3 DNA sequence: TGCGCCAGCAGCCCGGAAGGGCAGGGATATGGCTACACCTTC.

The chain combines TRBV12-3 or TRBV12-4 with TRBJ2-5, with 13 bases fitting TRBD2. CDR3 length equals 18 residues. The ends lost 3 bases at V and 0 bases at J; junction bases unmatched: 7. The CDR3 DNA reads as TGTGCCAGCAGTTTCCGGACTAGCGGGAGTGGGTACCAAGAGACCCAGTACTTC. It translates to CASSFRTSGSGYQETQYF.

This clonotype was observed many times. The rearrangement joins TRBV4-1 to TRBJ2-1; no reliable D call. Germline CDR1 and CDR2: MGHRA and YSYEKL. The length of the CDR3 is 17 residues. The V end lost 1 base, the J end lost 0 bases, and 13 bases lay between the germline ends. In DNA form, the CDR3 reads TGCGCCAGCAGCCAAGGTGAGGCCAGGAGCTCCTACAATGAGCAGTTCTTC. Translation: CASSQGEARSSYNEQFF.

This clonotype was found a few times. This chain joins TRBV2 and TRBJ2-2; D is undetermined. Germline CDR1 SNHLY, CDR2 FYNNEI. The CDR3 sequence is 14 residues long. Trimming removed 1 base at V and 2 bases at J, with 5 bases between. The CDR3: CASSEVSNTGELFF. CDR3 in DNA: TGTGCCAGCAGTGAAGTCAGCAACACCGGGGAGCTGTTTTTT.

This clonotype was counted many times. The CDR3 loop is CATSDSPGKGTTYNEQFF. CDR3 coding DNA: TGTGCCACCAGTGATTCTCCGGGGAAGGGGACCACTTACAATGAGCAGTTCTTC. The V call is TRBV24-1, the J call TRBJ2-1; D possibly matches TRBD1 or TRBD2 (5 bases each). CDR1 KGHDR and CDR2 SFDVKD come from the germline V gene. The V end was cut by 2 bases, the J end by 4 bases, with 20 bases between. This CDR3 is 18 amino acids long.

This chain connects TRBV7-8 to TRBJ2-2, with unresolved D. Germline loops: CDR1 SGHVS, CDR2 FQNEAQ. The CDR3 sequence is 15 residues long. Deletions cut 2 bases from V and 2 bases from J, with 9 bases between. The CDR3: CASSLLKSNTGELFF. The CDR3, as DNA: TGTGCCAGCAGCTTATTGAAGAGTAACACCGGGGAGCTGTTTTTT.

The genes are TRBV20-1 and TRBJ2-1; D is uncertain. Per germline, CDR1 DFQATT and CDR2 SNEGSKA (reference sequence). Trimming shortened V by 3 bases and J by 9 bases, and 12 bases separated the two germline ends. The CDR3 is made up of 12 amino acids. CDR3 nucleotide sequence: TGCAGTGCTAGCTCTGGCGGCGCTGAGCAGTTCTTC. Translated: CSASSGGAEQFF.

This clonotype was observed at least ten times. The chain employs TRBV29-1 and TRBJ2-3, with D possibly TRBD2 on 5 matching bases. Per germline, CDR1 SQVTM and CDR2 ANQGSEA. The V end was cut by 3 bases, the J end by 0 bases, with 13 bases between. This CDR3 contains 15 residues. As DNA, the CDR3 is TGCAGCGTTGAGCCCTTCAGCGGAAGCACAGATACGCAGTATTTT. Encoded protein: CSVEPFSGSTDTQYF.

The V gene is TRBV13, the J gene TRBJ2-1; 9 bases map to TRBD2. V was clipped by 0 bases and J by 6 bases; unmatched bases: 21. CDR3 length equals 21 residues. Germline CDR1 PRHDT, CDR2 FYEKMQ (reference sequence). In nucleotides, the CDR3 is TGTGCCAGCAGCTTAGGGGACCCGGGACTAGCCGCCCTCAACCCTATCAATGAGCAGTTCTTC. The encoded protein is CASSLGDPGLAALNPINEQFF.

This clonotype was counted only a few times. The chain employs TRBV29-1 and TRBJ2-7, with D possibly matching TRBD1 (6 bases). Germline loops: CDR1 SQVTM, CDR2 ANQGSEA. This CDR3 has 11 amino acids. Trimming removed 4 bases from V and 3 bases from J, with 7 bases in between. The DNA of the CDR3 is TGCAGCGTTGTACAGGGCTACGAGCAGTACTTC. Amino acid sequence: CSVVQGYEQYF.

A few counts support this clonotype. This chain connects TRBV5-5 to TRBJ2-1; D is undetermined. The CDR3 extends over 15 amino acids. Per germline, CDR1 SGHKS and CDR2 YYEKEE (reference sequence). Trimming left V 5 bases short and J 8 bases short, with 20 bases between. CDR3 amino acids: CASSTEDPRVDEQFF. In DNA, the CDR3 is TGTGCCAGCAGTACTGAAGATCCACGGGTCGATGAGCAGTTCTTC. Drawing the rest from reference TRBV5-5 and TRBJ2-1, the complete variable domain is DAGVTQSPTHLIKTRGQQVTLRCSPISGHKSVSWYQQVLGQGPQFIFQYYEKEERGRGNFPDRFSARQFPNYSSELNVNALLLGDSALYLCASSTEDPRVDEQFFGPGTRLTVL.

This rearrangement joins TRBV7-9 to TRBJ2-3, with D possibly being TRBD2 (6 bases). The V gene lost 8 bases and the J gene lost 3 bases, with 27 bases spanning the gap. From germline, CDR1 is SEHNR and CDR2 FQNEAQ (reference sequence). The CDR3 is 18 residues long. The chain's CDR3 is CASREPNSGHKPTDTQYF. DNA for the CDR3: TGTGCCAGCCGCGAACCAAATAGCGGCCACAAGCCAACAGATACGCAGTATTTT. Full variable domain (rest looked up from reference TRBV7-9 and TRBJ2-3): DTGVSQNPRHKITKRGQNVTFRCDPISEHNRLYWYRQTLGQGPEFLTYFQNEAQLEKSRLLSDRFSAERPKGSFSTLEIQRTEQGDSAMYLCASREPNSGHKPTDTQYFGPGTRLTVL.

In this sample, this clonotype turned up a few times. This chain connects TRBV14 to TRBJ1-3; 7 nucleotides agree with TRBD1. J gave up 3 bases and V 0 bases, and 8 bases lay outside the gene matches. The CDR3 length is 17 residues. From germline, CDR1 is SGHDN and CDR2 FVKESK. The CDR3: CASSQDLQGIRGNTIYF. The CDR3, as DNA: TGTGCCAGCAGCCAAGATTTACAGGGGATACGTGGAAACACCATATATTTT.